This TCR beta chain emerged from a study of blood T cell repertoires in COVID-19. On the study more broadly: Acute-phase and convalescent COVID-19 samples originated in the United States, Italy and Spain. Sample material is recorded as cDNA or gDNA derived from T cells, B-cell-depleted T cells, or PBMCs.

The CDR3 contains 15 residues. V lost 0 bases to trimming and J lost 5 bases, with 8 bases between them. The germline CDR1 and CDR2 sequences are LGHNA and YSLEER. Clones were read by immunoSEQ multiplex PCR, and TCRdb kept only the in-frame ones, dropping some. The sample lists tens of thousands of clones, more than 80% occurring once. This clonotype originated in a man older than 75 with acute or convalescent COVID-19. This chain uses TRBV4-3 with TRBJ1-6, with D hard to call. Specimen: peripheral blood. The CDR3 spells CASSQDFRDNSPLHF. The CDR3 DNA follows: TGCGCCAGCAGCCAAGATTTCCGGGATAATTCACCCCTCCACTTT.